The T cell receptor beta chain described here comes from a study of blood T cells in healthy people across ages. Overall study findings and caveats: Long-lived donors had more naive CD4+ cells and higher diversity than aged donors. Possibly confounding the expanded clonotype changes was the fact that donor CMV status was unknown.

About this clonotype: The antigen is undetermined.

A second PCR, run for about 7 to 12 cycles, used a sample-barcoded 5' primer plus a J-beta primer mix. From the 5' RACE reads, TCRdb called clonotypes with MiXCR, one entry per CDR3 protein. The sample shows about 1.4 million distinct CDR3 sequences, approximately 63% of them seen only once. CDR1 is MNHEY, CDR2 SVGAGI, per germline. The CDR3 covers 15 residues. Deletions cut 5 bases from V and 3 bases from J, with 14 bases between. The chain has TRBV6-5 and TRBJ2-1; D uncertain. Sample: blood. The TCR sequence derives from a man in his late teens or twenties in good health. The CDR3 spells CASSKRSVGYNEQFF. DNA of the CDR3: TGTGCCAGCAGTAAGAGGAGTGTCGGCTACAATGAGCAGTTCTTC.